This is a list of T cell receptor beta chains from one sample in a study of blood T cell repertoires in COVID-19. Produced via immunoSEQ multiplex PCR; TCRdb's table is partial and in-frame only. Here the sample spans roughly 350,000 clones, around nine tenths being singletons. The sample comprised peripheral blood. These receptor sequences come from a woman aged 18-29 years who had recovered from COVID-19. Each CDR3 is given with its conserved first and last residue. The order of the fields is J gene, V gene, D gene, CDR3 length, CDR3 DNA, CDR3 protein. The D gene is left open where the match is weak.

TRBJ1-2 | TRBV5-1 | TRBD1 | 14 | TGCGCCAGCAGCCCTGGGACAGCTAACTATGGCTACACCTTC | CASSPGTANYGYTF
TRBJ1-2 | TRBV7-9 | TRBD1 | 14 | TGTGCCAGCAGCATGGGACAGGGCCACTATGGCTACACCTTC | CASSMGQGHYGYTF
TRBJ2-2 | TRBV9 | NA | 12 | TGTGCCAGCAGCGTCGGTCCCGGGGAGCTGTTTTTT | CASSVGPGELFF
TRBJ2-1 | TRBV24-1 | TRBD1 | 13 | TGTGCCACCAGTGACCTAGGGGGCGGTGAGCAGTTCTTC | CATSDLGGGEQFF
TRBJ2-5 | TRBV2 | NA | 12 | TGTGCCGGGGGCCCCCAGATGGAGACCCAGTACTTC | CAGGPQMETQYF
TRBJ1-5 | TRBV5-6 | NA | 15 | TGTGCCAGCAGCCGTACAGAGTATAGCAATCAGCCCCAGCATTTT | CASSRTEYSNQPQHF
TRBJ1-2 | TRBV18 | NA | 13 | TGTGCCAGCTCACCACCAGAGCTCTATGGCTACACCTTC | CASSPPELYGYTF
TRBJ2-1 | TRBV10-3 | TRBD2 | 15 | TGTGCCATCAGTGCCGGTAGCGGGAGCTACAATGAGCAGTTCTTC | CAISAGSGSYNEQFF
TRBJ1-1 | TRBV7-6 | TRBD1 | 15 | TGTGCCAGCAGCCGGGGGACAGACATGAACACTGAAGCTTTCTTT | CASSRGTDMNTEAFF
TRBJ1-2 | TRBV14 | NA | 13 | TGTGCCAGCAGCCAAGAAGGAGTCTATGGCTACACCTTC | CASSQEGVYGYTF
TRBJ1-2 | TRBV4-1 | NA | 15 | TGCGCCAGCAGCCAAGAGAACCGGGGAGGATTTGGCTACACCTTC | CASSQENRGGFGYTF
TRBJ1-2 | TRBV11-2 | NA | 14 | TGTGCCAGCAGTCAAAGGCAGAGCGGCTATGGCTACACCTTC | CASSQRQSGYGYTF
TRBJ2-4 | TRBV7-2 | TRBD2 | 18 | TGTGCCAGCAGCTTATGGTCTAGCGGGAGGGGGAGGGAAAACATTCAGTACTTC | CASSLWSSGRGRENIQYF
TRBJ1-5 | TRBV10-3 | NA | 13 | TGTGCCATCAGTGAGTCCAGTTTTCAGCCCCAGCATTTT | CAISESSFQPQHF
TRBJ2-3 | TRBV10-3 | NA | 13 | TGTGCCTCTCATCGGGTGGGCACAGATACGCAGTATTTT | CASHRVGTDTQYF
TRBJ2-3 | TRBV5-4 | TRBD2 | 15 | TGTGCCAGCAGCTTGACTAGCGGGAGGGCCGGGGCGCAGTATTTT | CASSLTSGRAGAQYF
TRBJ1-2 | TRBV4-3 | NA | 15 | TGCGCCAGCAGCCAACATCAATCAGGGCTAGGTGGCTACACCTTC | CASSQHQSGLGGYTF